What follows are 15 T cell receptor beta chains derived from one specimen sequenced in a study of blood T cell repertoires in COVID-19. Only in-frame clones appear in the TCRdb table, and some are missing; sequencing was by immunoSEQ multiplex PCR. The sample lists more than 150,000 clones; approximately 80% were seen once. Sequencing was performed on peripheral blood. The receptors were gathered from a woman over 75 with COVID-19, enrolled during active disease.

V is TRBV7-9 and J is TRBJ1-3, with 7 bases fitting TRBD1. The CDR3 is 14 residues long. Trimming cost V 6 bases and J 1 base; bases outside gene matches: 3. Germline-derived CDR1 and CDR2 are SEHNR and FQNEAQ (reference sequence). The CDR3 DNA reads TGTGCCAGCAGTCCACAGGGGTCTGGAAACACCATATATTTT. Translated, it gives CASSPQGSGNTIYF.

The CDR3 bases are TGTGCCAGCACCGCGGATTATAACTATGGCTACACCTTC. Protein sequence: CASTADYNYGYTF. The chain combines TRBV28 with TRBJ1-2; D is unclear. The CDR3 spans 13 residues. V lost 7 bases, J lost 1 base, and 10 bases lay in between. Per germline, CDR1 MDHEN and CDR2 SYDVKM.

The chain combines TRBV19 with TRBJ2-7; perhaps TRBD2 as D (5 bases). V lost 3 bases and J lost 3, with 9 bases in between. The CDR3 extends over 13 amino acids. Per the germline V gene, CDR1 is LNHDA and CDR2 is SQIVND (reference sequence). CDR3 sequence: CASSIGLRYEQYF. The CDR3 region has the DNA TGTGCCAGTAGTATCGGACTTCGCTACGAGCAGTACTTC.

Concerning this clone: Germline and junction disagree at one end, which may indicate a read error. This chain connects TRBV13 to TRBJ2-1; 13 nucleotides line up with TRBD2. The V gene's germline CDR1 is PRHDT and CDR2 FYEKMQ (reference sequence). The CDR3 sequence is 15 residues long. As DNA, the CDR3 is TGTGCCAGCAGCCTAGGACTAGCGGGAGTCGGTGAGCAGTTCTTC. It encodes CASSLGLAGVGEQFF.

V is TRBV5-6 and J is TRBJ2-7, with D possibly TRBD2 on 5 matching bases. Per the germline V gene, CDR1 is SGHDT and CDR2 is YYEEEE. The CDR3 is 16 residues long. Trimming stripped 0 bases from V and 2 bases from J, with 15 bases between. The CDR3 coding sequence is TGTGCCAGCAGCTTGGCCGCTGGAGCGGCCACCTACGAGCAGTACTTC. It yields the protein CASSLAAGAATYEQYF.

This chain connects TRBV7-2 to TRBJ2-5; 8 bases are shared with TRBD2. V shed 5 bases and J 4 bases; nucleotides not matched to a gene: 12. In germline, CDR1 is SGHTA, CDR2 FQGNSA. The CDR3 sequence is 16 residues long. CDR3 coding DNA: TGTGCCAGCAGCGCTTACTCGCGGGGGGCCGTAGAGACCCAGTACTTC. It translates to CASSAYSRGAVETQYF. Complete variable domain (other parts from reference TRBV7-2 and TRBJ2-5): GAGVSQSPSNKVTEKGKDVELRCDPISGHTALYWYRQSLGQGLEFLIYFQGNSAPDKSGLPSDRFSAERTGGSVSTLTIQRTQQEDSAVYLCASSAYSRGAVETQYFGPGTRLLVL.

The CDR3: CASNWTSGISYNEQFF. The CDR3 coding sequence is TGCGCCAGCAACTGGACTAGCGGGATCTCCTACAATGAGCAGTTCTTC. This chain joins TRBV10-1 and TRBJ2-1; 12 bases are shared with TRBD2. J lost 0 bases, V lost 7 bases, and 4 bases had no gene match. Germline loops: CDR1 WNHNN, CDR2 SYGVQD (reference sequence). This CDR3 spans 16 amino acids.

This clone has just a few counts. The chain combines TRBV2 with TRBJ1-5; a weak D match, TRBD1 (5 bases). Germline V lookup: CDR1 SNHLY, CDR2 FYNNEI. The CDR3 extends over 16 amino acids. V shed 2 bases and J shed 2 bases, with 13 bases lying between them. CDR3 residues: CASSELRGAGNQPQHF. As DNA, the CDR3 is TGTGCCAGCAGTGAATTGCGGGGCGCCGGCAATCAGCCCCAGCATTTT.

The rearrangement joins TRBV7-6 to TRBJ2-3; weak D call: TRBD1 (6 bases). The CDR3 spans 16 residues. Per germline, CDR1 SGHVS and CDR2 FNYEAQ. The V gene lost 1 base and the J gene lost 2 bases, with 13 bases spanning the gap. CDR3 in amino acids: CASSLVVGADTDTQYF. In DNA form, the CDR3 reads TGTGCCAGCAGCTTAGTGGTGGGGGCGGACACAGATACGCAGTATTTT.

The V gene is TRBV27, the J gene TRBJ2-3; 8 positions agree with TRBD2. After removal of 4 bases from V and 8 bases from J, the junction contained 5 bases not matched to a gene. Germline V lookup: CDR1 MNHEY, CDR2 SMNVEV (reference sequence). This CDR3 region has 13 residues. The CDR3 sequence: CASSSKRESTQYF. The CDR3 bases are TGTGCCAGCAGTTCAAAGCGGGAGAGTACGCAGTATTTT.

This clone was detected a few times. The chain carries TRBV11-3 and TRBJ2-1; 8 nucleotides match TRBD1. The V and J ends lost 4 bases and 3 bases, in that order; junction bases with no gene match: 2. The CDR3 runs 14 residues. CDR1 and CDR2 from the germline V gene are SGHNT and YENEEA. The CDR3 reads CASSYGQGYNEQFF. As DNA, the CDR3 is TGTGCCAGCAGCTACGGACAGGGCTACAATGAGCAGTTCTTC.

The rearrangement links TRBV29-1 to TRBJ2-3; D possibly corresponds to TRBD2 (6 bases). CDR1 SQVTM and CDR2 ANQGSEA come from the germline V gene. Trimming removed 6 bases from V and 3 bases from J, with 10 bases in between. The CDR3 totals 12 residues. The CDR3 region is CSVEGFTDTQYF. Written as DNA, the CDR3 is TGCAGCGTGGAGGGGTTTACAGATACGCAGTATTTT.

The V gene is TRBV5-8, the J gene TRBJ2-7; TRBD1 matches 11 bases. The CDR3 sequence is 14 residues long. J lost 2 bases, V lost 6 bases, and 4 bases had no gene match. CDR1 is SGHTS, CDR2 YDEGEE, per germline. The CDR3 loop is CASMDRGRTYEQYF. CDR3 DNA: TGTGCCAGCATGGACAGGGGGCGAACCTACGAGCAGTACTTC.

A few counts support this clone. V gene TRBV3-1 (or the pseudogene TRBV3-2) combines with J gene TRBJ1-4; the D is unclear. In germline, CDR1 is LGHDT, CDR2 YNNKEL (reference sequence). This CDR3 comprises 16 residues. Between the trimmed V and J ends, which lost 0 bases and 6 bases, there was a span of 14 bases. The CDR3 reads CASSQDFEEPDEKLFF. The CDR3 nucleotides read TGTGCCAGCAGCCAAGATTTTGAGGAACCGGATGAAAAACTGTTTTTT.

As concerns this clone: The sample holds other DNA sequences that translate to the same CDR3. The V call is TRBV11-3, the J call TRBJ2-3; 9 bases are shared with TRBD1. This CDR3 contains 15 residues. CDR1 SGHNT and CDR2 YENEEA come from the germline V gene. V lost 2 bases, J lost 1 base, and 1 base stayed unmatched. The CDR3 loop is CASSLRTGGTDTQYF. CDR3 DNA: TGTGCCAGCAGCTTAAGGACAGGGGGCACAGATACGCAGTATTTT.